This passage covers 18 T cell receptor beta chains from one sample sequenced in a study of tumor-infiltrating lymphocytes in primary liver carcinoma. Constant-region priming of about 520 ng total RNA yielded TCR beta cDNA. Modified slightly, ARM-PCR produced TCR beta libraries over three nested multiplex PCR rounds. Use of TRBV1-TRBV30 forward primers with a C-beta reverse primer characterized the first two PCR rounds, which lasted about 10 cycles each. One entry per CDR3 protein results from TCRdb running MiXCR on the multiplex PCR reads. The sample contains over 100,000 distinct CDR3 sequences, about two thirds of which appear only once. Bulk tissue was left unsorted, and RNA and DNA were co-extracted from 20-30 mg of it. Sequencing used tumor-adjacent normal liver tissue. The receptors derive from a woman in her sixties or seventies with primary liver carcinoma and hepatitis B virus infection.

Of note for this clonotype: At one of its ends the junction is not consistent with the germline gene, which may arise from a read error. V usage is TRBV29-1 and J usage is TRBJ2-3; D gene unclear. The germline V gene encodes CDR1 SQVTM and CDR2 ANQGSEA. This CDR3 has 13 amino acids. CDR3 in amino acids: CSLDVGLPNTQYF. CDR3 DNA: TGCAGCCTTGACGTGGGGTTGCCAAATACGCAGTATTTT.

This clonotype was detected ten times or more. The chain joins TRBV10-1 to TRBJ2-1; 8 bases match TRBD2. This CDR3 comprises 14 residues. Germline V lookup: CDR1 WNHNN, CDR2 SYGVQD (reference sequence). After removal of 6 bases from V and 4 bases from J, the junction contained 5 bases not matched to a gene. The CDR3 is CASSPGTRYNEQFF. CDR3 sequence (DNA): TGCGCCAGCAGCCCCGGGACTAGATACAATGAGCAGTTCTTC.

As concerns this clonotype: No conserved phenylalanine or tryptophan ends this CDR3, so it is likely a read error. The chain combines TRBV6-5 with TRBJ2-5; D unresolved. The CDR3 has 11 residues. Germline V lookup: CDR1 MNHEY, CDR2 SVGAGI. The CDR3 region is CASSKQETQYS. CDR3 bases: TGTGCGAGCAGTAAACAAGAGACCCAGTACTCC.

This clonotype was seen just once. With a much larger clone just one base away, this may be a read error. The rearrangement links TRBV28 to TRBJ2-1; D gene ambiguous. In germline, CDR1 is MDHEN, CDR2 SYDVKM. The CDR3 has 12 residues. CDR3: CVSSLTAREQFF. DNA of the CDR3: TGTGTCAGCAGTTTAACCGCCAGAGAGCAGTTCTTC.

Remarks on this clonotype: At one of its ends the junction is not consistent with the germline gene, which may arise from a read error. The rearrangement links TRBV6-1 to TRBJ1-5, with D possibly TRBD1 on 6 matching bases. The CDR3 consists of 16 residues. Germline V lookup: CDR1 MNHNS, CDR2 SASEGT. The DNA for the CDR3 is TGTGCCAACAGAAAGGGGTTACAGGGCCCCGATCAGCCTCAGCATTTT. It translates to CANRKGLQGPDQPQHF.

Points on this clonotype: The germline gene is not matched at one end of the junction; a read error may be the cause. This chain connects TRBV11-2 to TRBJ1-1; tentatively, D is TRBD1 (5 bases). The CDR3 consists of 20 residues. The V gene's germline CDR1 is SGHAT and CDR2 FQNNGV. CDR3 coding DNA: TGTGCCAGTAGCCCACATCAGCACGGATACCTTCGCTTTTGGGGCTATGAAGCTTCCTTT. Amino acid sequence: CASSPHQHGYLRFWGYEASF.

As for this clonotype: A read error may account for a junction end that differs from germline. The rearrangement uses TRBV29-1 and TRBJ2-3; TRBD2 is a possible D gene (5 bases). Per germline, CDR1 SQVTM and CDR2 ANQGSEA. The CDR3 is 14 residues long. The CDR3 here is CSVEGGKGADMQYF. The CDR3 DNA reads TGCAGCGTTGAAGGTGGCAAGGGAGCAGATATGCAGTATTTT.

The chain is built from TRBV29-1 and TRBJ2-7, with TRBD2 identical over 11 bases. The CDR3 extends over 13 amino acids. V was pared by 6 bases and J by 3 bases, with 4 bases of the junction left unmatched. Looked up from germline, CDR1 is SQVTM and CDR2 is ANQGSEA. The chain's CDR3 is CSVGTSGSYEQYF. The CDR3 DNA follows: TGCAGCGTCGGAACTAGCGGGAGCTACGAGCAGTACTTC.

The count of this clonotype is one. The gene calls are TRBV18 and TRBJ1-4; 7 nucleotides match TRBD1. Germline assignment: CDR1 KGHSH and CDR2 LQKENI. The CDR3 runs 16 residues. The ends lost 1 base at V and 4 bases at J; junction bases unmatched: 6. In DNA form, the CDR3 reads TGTGCCAGCTCACCACGCGGGACAGCTAGTAATGAAAAACTGTTTTTT. Protein product: CASSPRGTASNEKLFF.

This clonotype has more than one count but fewer than ten. At one of its ends the junction is not consistent with the germline gene, which may arise from a read error. The chain uses TRBV5-6 and TRBJ2-1; 7 bases are shared with TRBD2. In germline, CDR1 is SGHDT, CDR2 YYEEEE. The CDR3 contains 15 residues. DNA of the CDR3: TGTGCCAGCAGCTTGCAAGCGGGGCCCGAGAATGAGCACTCCTTC. This gives the protein CASSLQAGPENEHSF.

This clonotype has at least ten counts. V and J are TRBV29-1 and TRBJ2-3; 8 bases agree with TRBD1. Germline V gene data show CDR1 as SQVTM and CDR2 as ANQGSEA. Trimming removed 7 bases from V and 5 bases from J; junction bases left unmatched: 11. The CDR3 is 14 residues long. The CDR3 DNA reads TGCAGCGCCCACCCCAGGGGGCGCGTAGATACGCAGTATTTT. Translated: CSAHPRGRVDTQYF.

The table lists this clonotype with many counts. This sequence joins TRBV28 and TRBJ2-7; D unresolved. Trimming shortened V by 7 bases and J by 3 bases, and 7 bases separated the two germline ends. The CDR3 is 11 residues long. CDR1 and CDR2 from the germline V gene are MDHEN and SYDVKM. In DNA, the CDR3 is TGTGCCAGCAAGAACAACTACGAGCAGTACTTC. Protein: CASKNNYEQYF.

In this sample, this clonotype turned up once. The chain employs TRBV18 and TRBJ2-1; tentatively, D is TRBD1 (5 bases). CDR3 length: 14 residues. V was trimmed by 2 bases and J by 2 bases, leaving 7 bases between them. Per the germline V gene, CDR1 is KGHSH and CDR2 is LQKENI. Here the CDR3 DNA reads TGTGCCAGCTCACCAGGGGCACCCTACAATGAGCAGTTCTTC. Translating it yields CASSPGAPYNEQFF.

The rearrangement links TRBV20-1 to TRBJ1-6; D uncertain. Per the germline V gene, CDR1 is DFQATT and CDR2 is SNEGSKA (reference sequence). The CDR3 has 17 amino acids. V was clipped by 6 bases and J by 15 bases, with 33 bases between them. The DNA of the CDR3 is TGCAGTGCCCCCCGGATGGGTGAAGTGTTGTCGGTGGATCGCCTCCACTTT. It encodes CSAPRMGEVLSVDRLHF.

As to this clonotype: A read error is possible here, since a much larger clone lies one base away. The chain recombines TRBV6-8 with TRBJ2-7, with no clear D. Germline V lookup: CDR1 MNHGY, CDR2 SAAAGT. Trimming took off 0 bases at V and 3 bases at J, with 9 bases between the two ends. The CDR3 contains 14 residues. CDR3 bases: TGTGCCAGCAGTTACTCGCTCGACGTCTACGAGCAGTACTTC. This translates into CASSYSLDVYEQYF.

V and J are TRBV12-3 or TRBV12-4 and TRBJ1-1; unclear D gene. V dropped 6 bases and J dropped 3 bases, with 20 bases sitting between them. This CDR3 spans 16 amino acids. CDR3: CASRGGRCRQDTEAFF. CDR3 in DNA: TGTGCCAGCAGGGGTGGGCGCTGTAGGCAAGACACTGAAGCTTTCTTT.

Concerning this clonotype itself: Its ends do not fully match the called genes, so a read error is possible. The V and J genes are TRBV7-8 and TRBJ2-3; D is perhaps TRBD2 (6 bases). Germline V gene data show CDR1 as SGHVS and CDR2 as FQNEAQ. The CDR3 is 15 amino acids. In DNA form, the CDR3 reads TGTGCCAACAGGTTAACCGATTCATGGAGGGATACGCAATATTTT. This encodes CANRLTDSWRDTQYF.

Turning to this clonotype: One end of the junction fails to match germline, which may point to a read error. This chain joins TRBV4-1 and TRBJ2-3, with TRBD2 identical over 12 bases. Germline V gives CDR1 MGHRA, CDR2 YSYEKL. This CDR3 has 17 residues. The CDR3 coding sequence is TGCACCAGCAGCCAAGATTTGACTAGCGGGAGTCTGGATACGCAGTATTTT. Protein: CTSSQDLTSGSLDTQYF.